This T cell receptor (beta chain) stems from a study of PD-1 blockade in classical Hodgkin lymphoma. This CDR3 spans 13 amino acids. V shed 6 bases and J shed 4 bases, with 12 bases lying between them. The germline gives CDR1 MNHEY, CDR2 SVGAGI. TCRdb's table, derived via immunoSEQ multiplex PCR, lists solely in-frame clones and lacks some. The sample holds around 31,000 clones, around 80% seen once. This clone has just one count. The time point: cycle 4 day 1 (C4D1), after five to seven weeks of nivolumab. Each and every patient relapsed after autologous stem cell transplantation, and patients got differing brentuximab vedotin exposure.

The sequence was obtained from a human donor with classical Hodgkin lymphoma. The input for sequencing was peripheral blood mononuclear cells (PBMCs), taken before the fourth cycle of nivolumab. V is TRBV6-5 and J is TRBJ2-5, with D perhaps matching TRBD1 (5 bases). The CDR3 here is CASSRVIGETQYF. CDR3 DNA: TGTGCCAGCAGCAGGGTAATTGGAGAGACCCAGTACTTC.